Reported below is one T cell receptor beta chain. The table lists this clone with a few counts. This receptor's antigen is unknown. There are no base qualities to consult, and no much larger clone falls within one base. TCRbeta CDR3 regions were amplified from genomic DNA by means of the immunoSEQ Assay, a bias-controlled multiplex PCR. The authors processed their data as follows. The number of nucleated cells in each sample was estimated from the amplification of reference gene primers within the assay. Sequence reads were collapsed and filtered to measure the absolute abundance of every unique TCRbeta CDR3 rearrangement. For each sample, productive Simpson clonality was calculated as the square root of Simpson's diversity index across productive rearrangements. Entries here come from immuneACCESS through TCRdb and include only in-frame sequences with V and J called. Some clones fail to appear in such tables; in the studies checked, an unresolved V gene covers under half of the shortfall, and the cause of the remainder is unknown. That table gives V, J and clone size, and the DNA gave D and trimming. Counted in this sample were about 270,000 clones; roughly 90% of them appeared once. The ten biggest clones cover 3% of the sample.

This sample stems from a study of blood T cell repertoires in COVID-19 (TCRdb year 2020). General notes on the study: Collaborator samples came from the United States, Italy and Spain and covered acute and convalescent phases of COVID-19. The prospective study material was composed of cDNA or gDNA derived from T cells, B-cell-depleted T cells, or PBMCs. Subjects who had been exposed to COVID-19, were actively infected with it, or had recovered from it provided the deeply sampled blood TCRbeta repertoires that made up the dataset. The repertoires were released in a freely available public database intended as a resource for research on the immune response to SARS-CoV-2. Samples came from the ongoing ImmuneRACE study (first 160 participants) plus 1,254 subjects from 6 global collaborators. Nearly every sample came with metadata listing a de-identified subject ID, COVID-19 status, age in years and sex. Where available, HLA class I and class II types were taken from metadata supplied by the sample provider and were not determined by assay-based typing. The paper as a whole reports these results and caveats: The quantity of clinical and demographic metadata differed by source and by participant and was supplied without curation.

Participants in the prospective study were aged roughly 18 to 100 years, lived in some 24 United States geographic areas, and enrolled through a virtual design. In the prospective study, participants were assigned to cohorts based on the clinical history participants reported in a screening survey and a study questionnaire. ImmuneRACE Cohort 3 recovered participants were defined by two consecutive negative NP/OP PCR tests, healthcare professional clearance, or symptom resolution. Mobile phlebotomists in the prospective study collected whole blood, serum and a nasopharyngeal or oropharyngeal swab from every participant. Participants in the prospective study had the option to provide additional blood draws and questionnaires over a roughly two-month period. Blood samples from the prospective study were shipped frozen or at room temperature prior to DNA extraction. The V end loses 0 bases and the J end loses 5 bases, and a stretch of 13 bases separates them. The CDR3 starts with the cysteine, ends with the phenylalanine, and has 15 residues. This entry keeps only the CDR3 DNA: 45 bases, framed from base 1. Taken from the germline V gene, the CDR1 and CDR2 loops are SGHDN and FVKESK.

The TCR sequence derives from a woman aged 50 to 60 who had recovered from COVID-19. This chain joins TRBV14 to TRBJ1-1, with a weak D call of TRBD1 (5 bases match). Sample: PBMCs or T cells enriched from blood (not recorded which). The CDR3 protein: CASSQDRGIRTEAFF. The nucleotide sequence reads as follows: TGTGCCAGCAGCCAAGATCGGGGGATACGTACTGAAGCTTTCTTT.